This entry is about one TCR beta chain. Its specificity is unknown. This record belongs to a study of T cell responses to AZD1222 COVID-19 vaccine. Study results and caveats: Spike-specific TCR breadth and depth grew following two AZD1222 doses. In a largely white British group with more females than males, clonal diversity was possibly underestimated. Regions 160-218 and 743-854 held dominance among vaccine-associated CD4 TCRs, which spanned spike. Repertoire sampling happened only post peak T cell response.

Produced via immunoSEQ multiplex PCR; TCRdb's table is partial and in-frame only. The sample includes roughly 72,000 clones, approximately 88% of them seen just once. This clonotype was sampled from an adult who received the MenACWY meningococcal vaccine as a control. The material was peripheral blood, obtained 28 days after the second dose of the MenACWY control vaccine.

The CDR3 DNA sequence: TGTGCCAGCAGCCTTCAGACAGGCCTCTATGGCTACACCTTC. Translating it yields CASSLQTGLYGYTF. The chain links TRBV3-1 (or the pseudogene TRBV3-2) to TRBJ1-2; weak D call: TRBD1 (6 bases). In germline, CDR1 is LGHDT, CDR2 YNNKEL (reference sequence). CDR3 size: 14 residues. The germline V and J ends were trimmed by 4 bases and 4 bases, with 13 bases remaining between them.